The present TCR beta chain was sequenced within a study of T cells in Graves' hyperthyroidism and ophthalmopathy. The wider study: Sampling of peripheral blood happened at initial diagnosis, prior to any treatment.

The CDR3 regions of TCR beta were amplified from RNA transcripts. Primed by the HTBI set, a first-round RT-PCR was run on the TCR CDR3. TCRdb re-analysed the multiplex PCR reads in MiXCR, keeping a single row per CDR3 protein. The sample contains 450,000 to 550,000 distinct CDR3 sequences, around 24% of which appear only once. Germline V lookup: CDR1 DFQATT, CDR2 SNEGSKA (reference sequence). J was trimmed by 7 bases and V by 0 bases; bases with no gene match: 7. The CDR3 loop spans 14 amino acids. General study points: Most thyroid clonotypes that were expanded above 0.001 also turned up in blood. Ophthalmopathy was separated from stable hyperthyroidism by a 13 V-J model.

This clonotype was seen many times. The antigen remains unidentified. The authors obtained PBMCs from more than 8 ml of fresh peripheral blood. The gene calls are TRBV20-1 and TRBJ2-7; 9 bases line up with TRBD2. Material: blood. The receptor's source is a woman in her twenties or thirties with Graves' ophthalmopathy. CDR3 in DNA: TGCAGTGCTAGAGATCAGCGGGGGGTGTGGGAGCAGTACTTC. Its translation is CSARDQRGVWEQYF.